This is a list of T cell receptor beta chains from one sample in a study of identical twins. One entry per CDR3 protein results from TCRdb running MiXCR on the 5' RACE reads. The table includes some 440,000 distinct CDR3 sequences, 20% to 25% detected once. These data were also reused for a study on T cells expressing NK-cell markers.

The sample comprised CD4+ T cells sorted from blood. Receptors were obtained from a young woman in good health. Both conserved end residues are part of each CDR3. Each record gives: CDR3 length, J gene, V gene, clone size, D gene, CDR3 protein, CDR3 DNA. D genes are given only for firm matches. The size field is filled for only some rows; it gives once, few, many or a size class.

13 | TRBJ1-5 | TRBV20-1 | few | - | CSASTVLNQPQHF | TGCAGTGCGTCGACAGTACTTAATCAGCCCCAGCATTTT
13 | TRBJ2-7 | TRBV18 | many | - | CASSPDSSYEQYF | TGCGCCAGCAGCCCTGACTCTTCCTACGAGCAGTACTTC
14 | TRBJ2-7 | TRBV5-1 | many | TRBD2 | CASSVIAGAYEQYF | TGCGCCAGCAGCGTGATAGCGGGGGCCTACGAGCAGTACTTC
14 | TRBJ2-5 | TRBV20-1 | few | TRBD1 | CSAELQGSGETQYF | TGCAGTGCTGAACTACAGGGGAGTGGAGAGACCCAGTACTTC
14 | TRBJ2-3 | TRBV10-2 | - | - | CASSESWPSDTQYF | TGCGCCAGCAGTGAATCGTGGCCCTCAGATACGCAGTATTTT
15 | TRBJ2-3 | TRBV5-1 | few | TRBD2 | CASSRTSGGPVTQYF | TGCGCCAGCAGCAGAACTAGCGGGGGGCCGGTTACGCAGTATTTT
15 | TRBJ2-3 | TRBV5-1 | many | TRBD1 | CASSLDRGRTDTQYF | TGTGCCAGCAGCTTAGACAGGGGGCGCACAGATACGCAGTATTTT
14 | TRBJ1-6 | TRBV5-5 | - | - | CASSLWGNHSPLHF | TGTGCCAGCAGCTTGTGGGGGAATCATTCACCCCTCCACTTT
17 | TRBJ1-3 | TRBV12-3/TRBV12-4 | few | TRBD1 | CASSPGTGPLLGNTIYF | TGTGCCAGCAGTCCCGGGACAGGCCCCCTTCTCGGAAACACCATATATTTT
13 | TRBJ1-5 | TRBV30 | many | - | CAWSGVWKGPQHF | TGTGCCTGGAGCGGGGTTTGGAAAGGGCCCCAGCATTTT
16 | TRBJ2-1 | TRBV5-6 | - | TRBD1 | CASSYYRGESYNEQFF | TGTGCCAGCAGCTACTACAGGGGCGAGTCCTACAATGAGCAGTTCTTC
15 | TRBJ2-7 | TRBV6-1 | few | TRBD2 | CASSGRDYPPYEQYF | TGTGCCAGCAGTGGCCGGGACTACCCTCCCTACGAGCAGTACTTC
13 | TRBJ2-7 | TRBV3-1 | few | - | CASSHGSIYEQYF | TGTGCCAGCAGCCATGGTTCTATTTACGAGCAGTACTTC
15 | TRBJ2-2 | TRBV28 | - | TRBD1 | CVSIAGTEVTGELFF | TGTGTCAGCATTGCCGGGACAGAGGTCACCGGGGAGCTGTTTTTT
15 | TRBJ2-3 | TRBV20-1 | once | - | CSARDLLRITDTQYF | TGCAGTGCTAGAGATCTACTACGAATCACAGATACGCAGTATTTT
14 | TRBJ2-1 | TRBV20-1 | - | - | CSAVSGSDYNEQFF | TGCAGTGCAGTGAGCGGGTCAGACTACAATGAGCAGTTCTTC
13 | TRBJ1-4 | TRBV20-1 | - | - | CSPLDHLDEKLFF | TGCAGTCCACTAGACCACCTCGATGAAAAACTGTTTTTT
15 | TRBJ2-3 | TRBV7-2 | - | TRBD1 | CASSFLGQGTDTQYF | TGTGCCAGCAGCTTCCTCGGACAGGGCACAGATACGCAGTATTTT
12 | TRBJ2-1 | TRBV20-1 | - | - | CSAPTSYNEQFF | TGCAGTGCCCCAACTAGCTACAATGAGCAGTTCTTC
14 | TRBJ2-3 | TRBV5-1 | - | TRBD2 | CASIAGFGTDTQYF | TGCGCTTCTATAGCGGGTTTCGGCACAGATACGCAGTATTTT
16 | TRBJ1-6 | TRBV2 | few | - | CASTQQGPQTYSPLHF | TGTGCCAGCACCCAACAGGGACCCCAGACCTATTCACCCCTCCACTTT
12 | TRBJ1-1 | TRBV12-3/TRBV12-4 | - | - | CASRGDGGEAFF | TGTGCCAGCAGGGGGGACGGGGGAGAAGCTTTCTTT
14 | TRBJ2-5 | TRBV7-2 | - | TRBD2 | CASSYLAGWETQYF | TGTGCCAGCAGCTATCTAGCGGGGTGGGAGACCCAGTACTTC
15 | TRBJ2-7 | TRBV6-1 | - | TRBD2 | CASSEAGAGGLEQYF | TGTGCCAGCAGTGAAGCAGGAGCGGGAGGGCTCGAGCAGTACTTC
15 | TRBJ2-5 | TRBV5-6 | many | TRBD2 | CASSLTSGGQETQYF | TGTGCCAGCAGCTTAACTAGCGGGGGGCAAGAGACCCAGTACTTC
14 | TRBJ1-1 | TRBV7-2 | - | - | CASSTQGEGTEAFF | TGTGCCAGCAGCACACAGGGAGAGGGCACTGAAGCTTTCTTT
15 | TRBJ2-1 | TRBV20-1 | - | - | CSARAGRVRVDEQFF | TGCAGTGCTAGAGCGGGTCGGGTAAGGGTCGATGAGCAGTTCTTC
13 | TRBJ2-5 | TRBV5-4 | - | - | CASSKVRDETQYF | TGTGCCAGCAGCAAGGTCCGGGATGAAACCCAGTACTTC
16 | TRBJ2-5 | TRBV7-2 | - | TRBD2 | CASSLGGSSGVETQYF | TGTGCCAGCAGCTTAGGGGGGTCGAGCGGGGTAGAGACCCAGTACTTC
18 | TRBJ2-1 | TRBV11-2 | few | TRBD2 | CASSKSLLAGGIYNEQFF | TGTGCCAGCAGCAAATCGTTGTTAGCGGGGGGGATTTACAATGAGCAGTTCTTC
15 | TRBJ1-1 | TRBV12-3/TRBV12-4 | few | - | CASSLARGVATEAFF | TGTGCCAGCAGTTTAGCGCGAGGGGTTGCCACTGAAGCTTTCTTT
14 | TRBJ1-5 | TRBV2 | - | - | CASSDRTGSQPQHF | TGTGCCAGCAGCGACCGAACGGGGAGTCAGCCCCAGCATTTT
16 | TRBJ2-5 | TRBV4-2 | - | - | CASSQDNTGQRGTQYF | TGTGCCAGCAGCCAAGATAACACAGGACAGAGGGGGACCCAGTACTTC
14 | TRBJ1-2 | TRBV5-1 | few | - | CASSLAKGSYGYTF | TGCGCCAGCAGCTTGGCCAAGGGAAGCTATGGCTACACCTTC
15 | TRBJ2-1 | TRBV3-1 | - | TRBD2 | CASSPGVAGGREQFF | TGTGCCAGCAGCCCCGGGGTAGCGGGGGGAAGGGAGCAGTTCTTC
15 | TRBJ2-7 | TRBV5-1 | - | TRBD1 | CASSTGTGISYEQYF | TGCGCCAGCAGCACCGGGACAGGGATTTCCTACGAGCAGTACTTC
14 | TRBJ2-7 | TRBV7-8 | - | - | CASSQMGRTYEQYF | TGTGCCAGCAGCCAGATGGGCCGCACCTACGAGCAGTACTTC
13 | TRBJ1-1 | TRBV12-3/TRBV12-4 | few | - | CASSLKLFTEAFF | TGTGCCAGCAGTTTGAAGCTATTCACTGAAGCTTTCTTT
12 | TRBJ2-1 | TRBV5-1 | few | - | CASSLSHNEQFF | TGCGCCAGCAGCTTATCCCACAATGAGCAGTTCTTC
17 | TRBJ2-7 | TRBV4-2 | few | TRBD2 | CASSQDIASGRAYEQYF | TGTGCCAGCAGCCAAGATATAGCTAGCGGGAGGGCCTACGAGCAGTACTTC
14 | TRBJ2-7 | TRBV6-1 | - | - | CASQGPLGTYEQYF | TGTGCCAGCCAAGGGCCCCTCGGGACTTACGAGCAGTACTTC
16 | TRBJ2-4 | TRBV6-2/TRBV6-3 | - | - | CASSKGPGTAENIQYF | TGTGCCAGCAGCAAAGGGCCCGGGACGGCCGAAAACATTCAGTACTTC
12 | TRBJ1-3 | TRBV10-3 | - | - | CAISGGGNTIYF | TGTGCCATCAGTGGAGGTGGAAACACCATATATTTT
16 | TRBJ2-6 | TRBV5-1 | - | - | CASSLSGGAEANVLTF | TGCGCCAGCAGCTTGAGTGGAGGCGCTGAGGCCAACGTCCTGACTTTC
13 | TRBJ1-5 | TRBV6-1 | once | - | CASSERSNQPQHF | TGTGCCAGCAGTGAACGGAGCAATCAGCCCCAGCATTTT
15 | TRBJ1-2 | TRBV2 | few | - | CASSEEGRTRYGYTF | TGTGCCAGCAGTGAGGAGGGCAGGACTCGCTATGGCTACACCTTC
15 | TRBJ2-1 | TRBV6-1 | few | - | CASTYEGRGTNEQFF | TGTGCCAGCACCTATGAGGGCCGCGGAACCAATGAGCAGTTCTTC
16 | TRBJ1-1 | TRBV27 | few | TRBD1 | CASSPRSTGGNTEAFF | TGTGCCAGCAGTCCCCGCTCGACAGGGGGGAACACTGAAGCTTTCTTT
14 | TRBJ2-1 | TRBV12-3/TRBV12-4 | few | - | CASSFGTFNNEQFF | TGTGCCAGCAGTTTCGGGACTTTTAACAATGAGCAGTTCTTC
14 | TRBJ2-1 | TRBV11-1 | once | TRBD2 | CASLTSGSRNEQFF | TGTGCCAGTCTAACTAGCGGAAGCCGCAATGAGCAGTTCTTC
15 | TRBJ2-1 | TRBV11-2 | - | - | CASSANSGGYNEQFF | TGTGCCAGCAGCGCCAACTCCGGAGGTTACAATGAGCAGTTCTTC
14 | TRBJ1-2 | TRBV9 | - | - | CASSVQGLNYGYTF | TGTGCCAGCAGCGTACAGGGCCTCAACTATGGCTACACCTTC
15 | TRBJ2-7 | TRBV6-2/TRBV6-3 | - | TRBD2 | CASSKLSGRAYEQYF | TGTGCCAGCAGCAAACTTAGCGGGAGGGCCTACGAGCAGTACTTC
13 | TRBJ2-5 | TRBV15 | - | - | CATTKRIQETQYF | TGTGCCACCACCAAGAGGATTCAAGAGACCCAGTACTTC
15 | TRBJ2-3 | TRBV5-1 | - | - | CASSPGTSDTDTQYF | TGCGCCAGCAGCCCCGGGACGTCCGACACAGATACGCAGTATTTT